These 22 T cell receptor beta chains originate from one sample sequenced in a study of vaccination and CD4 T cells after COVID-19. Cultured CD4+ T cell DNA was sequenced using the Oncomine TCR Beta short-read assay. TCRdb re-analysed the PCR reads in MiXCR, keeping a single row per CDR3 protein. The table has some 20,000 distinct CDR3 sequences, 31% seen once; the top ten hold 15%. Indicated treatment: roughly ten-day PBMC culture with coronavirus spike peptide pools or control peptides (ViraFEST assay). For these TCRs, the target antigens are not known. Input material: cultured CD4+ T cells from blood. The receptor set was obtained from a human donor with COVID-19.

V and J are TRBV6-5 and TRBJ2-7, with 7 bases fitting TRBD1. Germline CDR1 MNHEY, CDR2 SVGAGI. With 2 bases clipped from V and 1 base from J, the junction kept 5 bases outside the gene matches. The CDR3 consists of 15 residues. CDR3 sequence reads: CASSYRQGQSYEQYF. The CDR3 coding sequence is TGTGCCAGCAGTTACCGACAGGGACAGTCCTACGAGCAGTACTTC.

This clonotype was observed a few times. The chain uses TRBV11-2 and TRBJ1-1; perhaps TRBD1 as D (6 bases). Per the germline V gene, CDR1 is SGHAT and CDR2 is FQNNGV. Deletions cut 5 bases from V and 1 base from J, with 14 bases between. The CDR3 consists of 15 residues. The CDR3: CASSTAWTENTEAFF. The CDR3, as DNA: TGTGCCAGCAGCACGGCATGGACAGAGAACACTGAAGCTTTCTTT.

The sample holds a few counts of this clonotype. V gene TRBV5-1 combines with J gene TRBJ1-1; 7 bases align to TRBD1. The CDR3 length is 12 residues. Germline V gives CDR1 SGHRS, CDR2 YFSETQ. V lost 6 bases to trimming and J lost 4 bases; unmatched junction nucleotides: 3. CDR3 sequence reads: CASKGGGTEAFF. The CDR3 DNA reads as TGCGCCAGCAAAGGGGGCGGCACTGAAGCTTTCTTT.

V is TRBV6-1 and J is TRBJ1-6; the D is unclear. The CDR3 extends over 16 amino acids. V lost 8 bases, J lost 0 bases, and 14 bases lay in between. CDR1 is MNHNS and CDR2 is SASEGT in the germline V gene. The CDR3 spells CASRMGTSSYNSPLHF. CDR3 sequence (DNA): TGTGCCAGCCGAATGGGTACCAGCTCCTATAATTCACCCCTCCACTTT.

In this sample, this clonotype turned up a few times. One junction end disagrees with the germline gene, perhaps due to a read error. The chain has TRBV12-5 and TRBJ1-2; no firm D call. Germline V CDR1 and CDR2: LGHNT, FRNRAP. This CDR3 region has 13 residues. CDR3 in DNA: TGTGCTAGTGGCCGACAAAGCAGCTCCTCGAGTTCTTTC. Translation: CASGRQSSSSSSF.

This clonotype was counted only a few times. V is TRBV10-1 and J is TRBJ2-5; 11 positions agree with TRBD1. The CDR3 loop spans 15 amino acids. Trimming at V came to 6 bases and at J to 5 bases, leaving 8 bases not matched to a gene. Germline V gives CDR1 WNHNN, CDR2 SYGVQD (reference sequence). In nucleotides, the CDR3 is TGCGCCAGCAGCGGGACAGGGGGTTCTAGGGAGACCCAGTACTTC. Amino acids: CASSGTGGSRETQYF.

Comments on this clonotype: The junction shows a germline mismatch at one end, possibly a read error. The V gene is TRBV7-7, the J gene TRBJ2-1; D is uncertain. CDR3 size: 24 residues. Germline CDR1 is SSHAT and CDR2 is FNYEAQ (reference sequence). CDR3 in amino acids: CASSLEDPALDPHGLRSRYNEQFF. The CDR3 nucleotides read TGTGCTAGCAGCTTAGAAGATCCGGCCTTAGATCCACACGGTCTAAGAAGCCGTTACAATGAGCAGTTCTTC.

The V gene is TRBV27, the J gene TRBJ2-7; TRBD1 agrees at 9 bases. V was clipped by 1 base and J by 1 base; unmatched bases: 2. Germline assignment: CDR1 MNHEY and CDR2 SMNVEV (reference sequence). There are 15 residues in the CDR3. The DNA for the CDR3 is TGTGCCAGCAGTTTATTTGGACAGGGGTCCTACGAGCAGTACTTC. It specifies CASSLFGQGSYEQYF.

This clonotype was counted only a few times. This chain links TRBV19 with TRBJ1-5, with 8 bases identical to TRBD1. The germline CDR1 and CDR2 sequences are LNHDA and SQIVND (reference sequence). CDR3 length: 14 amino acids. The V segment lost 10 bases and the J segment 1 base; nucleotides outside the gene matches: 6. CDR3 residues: CATQGQGSNQPQHF. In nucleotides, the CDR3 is TGTGCCACCCAAGGACAGGGAAGCAATCAGCCCCAGCATTTT.

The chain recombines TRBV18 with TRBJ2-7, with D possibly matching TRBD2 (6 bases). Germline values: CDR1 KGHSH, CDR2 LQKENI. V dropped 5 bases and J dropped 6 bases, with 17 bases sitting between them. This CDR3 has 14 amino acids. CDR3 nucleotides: TGTGCCAGCTCAGCTTGGGACTCGCGGGGCGAGCAGTACTTC. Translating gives CASSAWDSRGEQYF.

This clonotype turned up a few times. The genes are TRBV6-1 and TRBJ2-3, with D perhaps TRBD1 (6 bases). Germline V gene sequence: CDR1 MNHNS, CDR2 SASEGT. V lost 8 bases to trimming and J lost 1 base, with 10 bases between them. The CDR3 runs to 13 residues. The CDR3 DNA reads TGTGCCAGCCGGGACATCCGCACAGATACGCAGTATTTT. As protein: CASRDIRTDTQYF.

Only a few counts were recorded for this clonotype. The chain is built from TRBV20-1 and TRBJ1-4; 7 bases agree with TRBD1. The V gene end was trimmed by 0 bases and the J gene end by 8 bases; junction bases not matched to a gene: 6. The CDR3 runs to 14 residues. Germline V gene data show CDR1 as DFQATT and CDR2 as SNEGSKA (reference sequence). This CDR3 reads CSARDHQGGEKLFF. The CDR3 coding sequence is TGCAGTGCTAGAGATCACCAGGGGGGAGAAAAACTGTTTTTT.

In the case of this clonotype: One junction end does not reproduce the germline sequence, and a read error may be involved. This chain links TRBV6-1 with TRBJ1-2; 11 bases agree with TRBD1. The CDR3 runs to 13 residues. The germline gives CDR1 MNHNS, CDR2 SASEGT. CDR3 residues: CVSSEDRGQGYTF. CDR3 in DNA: TGTGTCAGCAGTGAGGACAGGGGGCAGGGCTACACCTTC.

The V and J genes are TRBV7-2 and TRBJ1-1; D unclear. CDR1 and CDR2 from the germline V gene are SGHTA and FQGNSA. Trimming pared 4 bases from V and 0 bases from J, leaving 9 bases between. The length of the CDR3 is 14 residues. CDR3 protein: CASSSGNMNTEAFF. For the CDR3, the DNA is TGTGCCAGCAGCTCGGGCAACATGAACACTGAAGCTTTCTTT.

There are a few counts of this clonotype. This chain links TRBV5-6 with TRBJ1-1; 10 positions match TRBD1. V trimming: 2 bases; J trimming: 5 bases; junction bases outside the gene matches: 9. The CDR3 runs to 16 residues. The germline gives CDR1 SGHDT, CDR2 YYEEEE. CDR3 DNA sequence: TGTGCCAGCAGCTTCCGACAGGGGGCATCAATAACTGAAGCTTTCTTT. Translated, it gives CASSFRQGASITEAFF.

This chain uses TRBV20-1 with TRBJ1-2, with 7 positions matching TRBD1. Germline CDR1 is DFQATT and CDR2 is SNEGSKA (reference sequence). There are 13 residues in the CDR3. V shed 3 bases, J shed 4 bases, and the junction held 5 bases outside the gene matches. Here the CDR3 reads CSARGTAVYGYTF. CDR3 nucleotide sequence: TGCAGTGCTAGGGGGACAGCAGTCTATGGCTACACCTTC.

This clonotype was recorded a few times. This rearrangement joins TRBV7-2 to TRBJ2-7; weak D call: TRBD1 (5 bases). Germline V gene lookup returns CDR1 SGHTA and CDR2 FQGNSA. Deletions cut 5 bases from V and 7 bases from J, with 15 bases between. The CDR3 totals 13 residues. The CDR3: CASSVQGQREQYF. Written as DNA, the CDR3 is TGTGCCAGCAGCGTTCAGGGTCAGAGGGAGCAGTACTTC.

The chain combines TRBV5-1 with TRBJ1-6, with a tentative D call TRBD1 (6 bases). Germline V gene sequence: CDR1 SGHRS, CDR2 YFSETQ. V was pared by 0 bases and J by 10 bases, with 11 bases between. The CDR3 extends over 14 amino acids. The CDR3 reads CASSLGQVTSPLHF. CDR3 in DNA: TGCGCCAGCAGCTTGGGACAGGTCACCTCACCCCTCCACTTT. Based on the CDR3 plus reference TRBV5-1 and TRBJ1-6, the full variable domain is KAGVTQTPRYLIKTRGQQVTLSCSPISGHRSVSWYQQTPGQGLQFLFEYFSETQRNKGNFPGRFSGRQFSNSRSEMNVSTLELGDSALYLCASSLGQVTSPLHFGNGTRLTVT.

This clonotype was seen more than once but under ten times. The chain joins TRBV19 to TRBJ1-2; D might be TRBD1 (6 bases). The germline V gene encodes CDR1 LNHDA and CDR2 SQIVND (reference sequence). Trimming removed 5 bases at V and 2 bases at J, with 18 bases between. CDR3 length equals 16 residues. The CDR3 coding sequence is TGTGCCAGTAGTTCTGGGTCAACAGGGAAGAACTATGGCTACACCTTC. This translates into CASSSGSTGKNYGYTF.

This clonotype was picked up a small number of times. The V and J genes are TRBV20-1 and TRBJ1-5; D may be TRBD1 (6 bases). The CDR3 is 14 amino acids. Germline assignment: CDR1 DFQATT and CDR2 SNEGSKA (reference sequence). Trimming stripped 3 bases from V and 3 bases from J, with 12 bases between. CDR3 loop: CSARATGANQPQHF. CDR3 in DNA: TGCAGTGCTAGGGCGACAGGTGCCAATCAGCCCCAGCATTTT.

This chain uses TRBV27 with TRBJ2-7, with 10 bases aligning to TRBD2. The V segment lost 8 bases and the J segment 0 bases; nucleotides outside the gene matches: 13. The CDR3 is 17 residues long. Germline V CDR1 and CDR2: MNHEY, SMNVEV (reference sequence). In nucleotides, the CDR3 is TGTGCCAGCCGATCGGCTAGCGGGGGCCCTGTCTCCTACGAGCAGTACTTC. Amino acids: CASRSASGGPVSYEQYF.

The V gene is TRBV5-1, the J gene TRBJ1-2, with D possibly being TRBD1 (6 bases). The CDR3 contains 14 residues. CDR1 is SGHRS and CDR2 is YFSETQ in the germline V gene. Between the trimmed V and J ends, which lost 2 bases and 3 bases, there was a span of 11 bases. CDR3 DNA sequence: TGCGCCAGCAGCTTCACAGGGTCCGACTATGGCTACACCTTC. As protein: CASSFTGSDYGYTF.